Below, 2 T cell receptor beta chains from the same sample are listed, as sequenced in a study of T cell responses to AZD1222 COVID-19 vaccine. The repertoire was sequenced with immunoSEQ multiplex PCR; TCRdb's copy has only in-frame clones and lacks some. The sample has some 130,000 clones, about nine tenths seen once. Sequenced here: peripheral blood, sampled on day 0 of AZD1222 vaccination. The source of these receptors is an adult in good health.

CDR3 sequence (DNA): TGTGCCAGCAGTTACCTTAGCGGGGGGATCAATGAGCAGTTCTTC. Protein: CASSYLSGGINEQFF. V gene TRBV6-2 or TRBV6-3 combines with J gene TRBJ2-1; 10 bases map to TRBD2. Germline V gene data show CDR1 as MNHEY and CDR2 as SVGEGT. This CDR3 is 15 amino acids long. J gave up 6 bases and V 2 bases, and 4 bases lay outside the gene matches.

In DNA form, the CDR3 reads TGTGCCAGCAGCTTAATGGGACAGGGTTACAATGAGCAGTTCTTC. This translates into CASSLMGQGYNEQFF. This sequence joins TRBV11-2 and TRBJ2-1, with 9 bases lining up with TRBD1. This CDR3 spans 15 amino acids. The germline CDR1 and CDR2 sequences are SGHAT and FQNNGV. Losses at the gene ends were 2 bases for V and 4 bases for J; bases not matched to a gene: 3.